This T cell receptor (beta chain) was documented in a study of blood T cell repertoires in COVID-19. Profiled with immunoSEQ multiplex PCR; TCRdb holds only in-frame clones, not every one. The repertoire holds 150,000 to 200,000 clones, 70% to 90% seen once, with 8% to 10% in the top ten. CDR1 and CDR2 from the germline V gene are SGHVS and FQNEAQ. This CDR3 has 15 residues. The V and J ends lost 5 bases and 1 base respectively, with 14 bases between them. The genes are TRBV7-8 and TRBJ1-2, with a possible D match to TRBD1 (5 bases). The clonotype was recovered from a man aged 55 to 70 with acute or convalescent COVID-19. Sequenced material: peripheral blood. The CDR3 DNA reads TGTGCCAGCAGCGCTTACAGGACACTTAACTATGGCTACACCTTC. It specifies CASSAYRTLNYGYTF.